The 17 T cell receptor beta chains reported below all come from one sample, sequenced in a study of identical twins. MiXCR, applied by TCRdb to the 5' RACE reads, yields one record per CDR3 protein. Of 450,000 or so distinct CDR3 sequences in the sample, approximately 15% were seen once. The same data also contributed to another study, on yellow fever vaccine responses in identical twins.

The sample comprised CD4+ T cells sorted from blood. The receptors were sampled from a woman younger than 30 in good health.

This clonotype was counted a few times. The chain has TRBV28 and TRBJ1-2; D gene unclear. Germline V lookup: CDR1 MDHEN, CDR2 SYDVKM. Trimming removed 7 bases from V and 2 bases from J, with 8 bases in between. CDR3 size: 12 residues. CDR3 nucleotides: TGTGCCAGCAAGGGTTCCAACTATGGCTACACCTTC. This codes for CASKGSNYGYTF.

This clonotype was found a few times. CDR3 sequence (DNA): TGTGCCAGTACCCCGGGGGACAGGATATCTCAGACCCAGTACTTC. Translating it yields CASTPGDRISQTQYF. The chain has TRBV12-3 or TRBV12-4 and TRBJ2-5; 8 nucleotides line up with TRBD1. This CDR3 has 15 residues. The V and J ends lost 9 bases and 6 bases, in that order; junction bases with no gene match: 15.

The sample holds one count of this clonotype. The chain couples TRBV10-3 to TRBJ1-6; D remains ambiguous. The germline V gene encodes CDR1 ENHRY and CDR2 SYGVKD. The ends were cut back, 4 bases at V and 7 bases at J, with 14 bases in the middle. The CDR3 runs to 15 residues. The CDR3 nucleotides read TGTGCCATCAGTGGGTCCGGACCGAACAATTCACCCCTCCACTTT. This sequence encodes CAISGSGPNNSPLHF.

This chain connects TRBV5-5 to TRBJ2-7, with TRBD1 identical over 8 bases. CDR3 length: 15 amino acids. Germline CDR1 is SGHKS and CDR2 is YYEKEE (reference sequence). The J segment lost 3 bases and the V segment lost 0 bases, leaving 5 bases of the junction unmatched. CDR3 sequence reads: CASSLVPGGGYEQYF. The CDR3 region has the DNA TGTGCCAGCAGCTTGGTGCCAGGGGGCGGCTACGAGCAGTACTTC. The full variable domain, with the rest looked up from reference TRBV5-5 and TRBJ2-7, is DAGVTQSPTHLIKTRGQQVTLRCSPISGHKSVSWYQQVLGQGPQFIFQYYEKEERGRGNFPDRFSARQFPNYSSELNVNALLLGDSALYLCASSLVPGGGYEQYFGPGTRLTVT.

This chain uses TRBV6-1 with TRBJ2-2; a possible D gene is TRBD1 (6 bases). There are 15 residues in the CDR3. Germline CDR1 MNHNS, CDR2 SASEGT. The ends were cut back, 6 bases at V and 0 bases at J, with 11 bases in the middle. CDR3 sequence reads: CASRTGTTNTGELFF. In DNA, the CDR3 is TGTGCCAGCAGAACCGGGACAACGAACACCGGGGAGCTGTTTTTT.

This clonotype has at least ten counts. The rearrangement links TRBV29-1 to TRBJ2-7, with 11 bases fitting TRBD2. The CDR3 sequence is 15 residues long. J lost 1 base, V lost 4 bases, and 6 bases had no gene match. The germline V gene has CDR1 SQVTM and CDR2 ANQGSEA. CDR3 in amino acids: CSVVFTSGSSYEQYF. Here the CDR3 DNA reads TGCAGCGTTGTATTTACTAGCGGGAGTTCCTACGAGCAGTACTTC.

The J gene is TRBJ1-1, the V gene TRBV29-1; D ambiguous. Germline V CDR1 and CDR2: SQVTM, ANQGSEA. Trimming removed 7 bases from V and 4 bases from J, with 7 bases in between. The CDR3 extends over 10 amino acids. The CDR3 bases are TGCAGCGCCCTGAGCACTGAAGCTTTCTTT. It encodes CSALSTEAFF.

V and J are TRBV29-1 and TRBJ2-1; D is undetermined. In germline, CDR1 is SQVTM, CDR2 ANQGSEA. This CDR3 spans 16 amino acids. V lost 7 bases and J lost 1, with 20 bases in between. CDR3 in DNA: TGCAGCGCCGACCTAGTGGCAGCCCTATCCTACAATGAGCAGTTCTTC. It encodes CSADLVAALSYNEQFF.

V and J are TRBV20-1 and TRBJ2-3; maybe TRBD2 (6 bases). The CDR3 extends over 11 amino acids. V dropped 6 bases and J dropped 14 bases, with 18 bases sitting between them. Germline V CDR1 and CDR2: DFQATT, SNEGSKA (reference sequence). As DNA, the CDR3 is TGCAGTGCCTCCTCTAGCGTTCTCCTGTATTTT. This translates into CSASSSVLLYF.

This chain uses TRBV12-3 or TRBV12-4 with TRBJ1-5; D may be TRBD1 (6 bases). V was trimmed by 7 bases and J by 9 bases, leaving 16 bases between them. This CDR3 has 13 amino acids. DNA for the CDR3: TGTGCCAGCACGCAAGGGGGGGGACGGCCCCAGCATTTT. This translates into CASTQGGGRPQHF.

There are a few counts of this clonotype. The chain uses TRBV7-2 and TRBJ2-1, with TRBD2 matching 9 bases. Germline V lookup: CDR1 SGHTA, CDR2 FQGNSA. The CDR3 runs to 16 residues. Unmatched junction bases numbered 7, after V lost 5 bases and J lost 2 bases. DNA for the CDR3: TGTGCCAGCAGCGCACCGGGACTAGCCCCCTACAATGAGCAGTTCTTC. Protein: CASSAPGLAPYNEQFF.

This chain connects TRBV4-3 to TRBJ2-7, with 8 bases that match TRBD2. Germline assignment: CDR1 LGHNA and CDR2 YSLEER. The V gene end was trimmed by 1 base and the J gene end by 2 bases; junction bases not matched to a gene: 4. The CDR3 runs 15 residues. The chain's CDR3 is CASSQAGGRTYEQYF. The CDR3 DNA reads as TGCGCCAGCAGCCAAGCTGGCGGGAGGACCTACGAGCAGTACTTC.

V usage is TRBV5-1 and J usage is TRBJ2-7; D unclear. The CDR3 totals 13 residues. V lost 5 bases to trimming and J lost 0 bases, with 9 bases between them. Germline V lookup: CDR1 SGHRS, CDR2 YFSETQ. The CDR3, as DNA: TGCGCCAGCAGTGCATTTTCCTCCTACGAGCAGTACTTC. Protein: CASSAFSSYEQYF. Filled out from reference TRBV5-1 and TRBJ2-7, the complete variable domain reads KAGVTQTPRYLIKTRGQQVTLSCSPISGHRSVSWYQQTPGQGLQFLFEYFSETQRNKGNFPGRFSGRQFSNSRSEMNVSTLELGDSALYLCASSAFSSYEQYFGPGTRLTVT.

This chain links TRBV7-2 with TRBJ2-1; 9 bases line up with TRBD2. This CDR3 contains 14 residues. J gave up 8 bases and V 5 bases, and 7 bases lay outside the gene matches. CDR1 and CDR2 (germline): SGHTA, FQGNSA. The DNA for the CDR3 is TGTGCCAGCAGCCGTGGCGGGGGGGCGTATGAGCAGTTCTTC. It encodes CASSRGGGAYEQFF. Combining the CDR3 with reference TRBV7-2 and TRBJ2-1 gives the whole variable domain GAGVSQSPSNKVTEKGKDVELRCDPISGHTALYWYRQSLGQGLEFLIYFQGNSAPDKSGLPSDRFSAERTGGSVSTLTIQRTQQEDSAVYLCASSRGGGAYEQFFGPGTRLTVL.

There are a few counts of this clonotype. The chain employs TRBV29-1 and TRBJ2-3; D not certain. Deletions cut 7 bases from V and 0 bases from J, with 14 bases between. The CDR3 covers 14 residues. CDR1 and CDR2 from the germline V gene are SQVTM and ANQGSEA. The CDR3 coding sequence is TGCAGCGCCCCAGGCCCCGCAAGCACAGATACGCAGTATTTT. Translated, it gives CSAPGPASTDTQYF.

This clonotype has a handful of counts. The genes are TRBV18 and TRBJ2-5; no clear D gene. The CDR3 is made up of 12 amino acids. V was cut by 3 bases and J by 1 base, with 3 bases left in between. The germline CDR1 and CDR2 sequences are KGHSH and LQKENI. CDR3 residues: CASSPLQETQYF. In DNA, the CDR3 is TGTGCCAGCTCACCCCTCCAAGAGACCCAGTACTTC.

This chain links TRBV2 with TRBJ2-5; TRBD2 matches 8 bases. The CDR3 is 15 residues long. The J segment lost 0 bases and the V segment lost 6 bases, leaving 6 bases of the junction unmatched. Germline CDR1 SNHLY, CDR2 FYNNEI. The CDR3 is CASSVERGHQETQYF. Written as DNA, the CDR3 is TGTGCCAGCAGCGTAGAGCGGGGGCACCAAGAGACCCAGTACTTC.